A single sample gave rise to the 5 T cell receptor beta chains below, sequenced in a study of cytomegalovirus exposure and HLA in healthy donors. PCR employed 60 Vbeta and 13 Jbeta primers. Libraries were prepared by immunoSEQ multiplex PCR; TCRdb keeps only in-frame clonotypes and omits some of them. This table holds fewer than 250,000 clones, about 85% found once. The sample comprised PBMCs. These receptor sequences come from a woman in her forties or fifties in good health and CMV-seropositive.

The chain uses TRBV6-4 and TRBJ2-1; the match to TRBD2 covers 10 bases. V lost 4 bases to trimming and J lost 7 bases; unmatched junction nucleotides: 7. The CDR3 sequence is 15 residues long. CDR1 and CDR2 (germline): MRHNA, SNTAGT. This CDR3 reads CASSVSGGAVNEQFF. CDR3 nucleotides: TGTGCCAGCAGTGTCAGCGGGGGGGCCGTAAATGAGCAGTTCTTC.

CDR3 in DNA: TGTGCCAGCAGTCTGATACAGGGGGCGATGGGCACAGATACGCAGTATTTT. It encodes CASSLIQGAMGTDTQYF. The J gene is TRBJ2-3, the V gene TRBV27; TRBD1 matches 9 bases. With 5 bases clipped from V and 1 base from J, the junction kept 10 bases outside the gene matches. The CDR3 extends over 17 amino acids. CDR1 and CDR2 from the germline V gene are MNHEY and SMNVEV (reference sequence).

The sample holds a few counts of this clone. V and J are TRBV6-5 and TRBJ2-7; a weak D match, TRBD1 (6 bases). The germline V gene has CDR1 MNHEY and CDR2 SVGAGI. The CDR3 is made up of 11 amino acids. V dropped 6 bases and J dropped 4 bases, with 7 bases sitting between them. CDR3 sequence reads: CASRQGYEQYF. The DNA for the CDR3 is TGTGCCAGCAGACAGGGTTACGAGCAGTACTTC.

V gene TRBV5-1 combines with J gene TRBJ1-2; D perhaps matches TRBD1 (6 bases). V was pared by 0 bases and J by 5 bases, with 8 bases between. The CDR3 contains 13 residues. CDR1 and CDR2 (germline): SGHRS, YFSETQ. CDR3 sequence: CASSLAQGYGYTF. Written as DNA, the CDR3 is TGCGCCAGCAGCTTGGCTCAGGGGTATGGCTACACCTTC.

The chain couples TRBV10-3 to TRBJ1-1; 9 bases map to TRBD1. The CDR3 consists of 14 residues. Germline loops: CDR1 ENHRY, CDR2 SYGVKD. V lost 6 bases to trimming and J lost 4 bases; unmatched junction nucleotides: 6. Here the CDR3 reads CAIRDRGVGTEAFF. CDR3 DNA: TGTGCCATCAGGGACAGGGGAGTAGGCACTGAAGCTTTCTTT.